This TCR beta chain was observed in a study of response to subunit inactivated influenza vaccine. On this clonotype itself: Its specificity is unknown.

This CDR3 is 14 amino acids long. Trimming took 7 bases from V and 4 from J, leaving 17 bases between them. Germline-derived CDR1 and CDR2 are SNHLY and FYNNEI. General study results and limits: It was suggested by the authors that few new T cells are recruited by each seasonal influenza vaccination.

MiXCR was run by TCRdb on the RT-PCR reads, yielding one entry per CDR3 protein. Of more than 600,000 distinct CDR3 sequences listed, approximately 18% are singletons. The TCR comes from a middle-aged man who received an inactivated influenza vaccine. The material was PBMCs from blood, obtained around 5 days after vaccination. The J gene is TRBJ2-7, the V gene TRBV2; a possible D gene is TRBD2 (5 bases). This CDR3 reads CASTDTRAVYEQYF. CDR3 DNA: TGTGCCAGCACCGATACTCGAGCGGTTTACGAGCAGTACTTC.